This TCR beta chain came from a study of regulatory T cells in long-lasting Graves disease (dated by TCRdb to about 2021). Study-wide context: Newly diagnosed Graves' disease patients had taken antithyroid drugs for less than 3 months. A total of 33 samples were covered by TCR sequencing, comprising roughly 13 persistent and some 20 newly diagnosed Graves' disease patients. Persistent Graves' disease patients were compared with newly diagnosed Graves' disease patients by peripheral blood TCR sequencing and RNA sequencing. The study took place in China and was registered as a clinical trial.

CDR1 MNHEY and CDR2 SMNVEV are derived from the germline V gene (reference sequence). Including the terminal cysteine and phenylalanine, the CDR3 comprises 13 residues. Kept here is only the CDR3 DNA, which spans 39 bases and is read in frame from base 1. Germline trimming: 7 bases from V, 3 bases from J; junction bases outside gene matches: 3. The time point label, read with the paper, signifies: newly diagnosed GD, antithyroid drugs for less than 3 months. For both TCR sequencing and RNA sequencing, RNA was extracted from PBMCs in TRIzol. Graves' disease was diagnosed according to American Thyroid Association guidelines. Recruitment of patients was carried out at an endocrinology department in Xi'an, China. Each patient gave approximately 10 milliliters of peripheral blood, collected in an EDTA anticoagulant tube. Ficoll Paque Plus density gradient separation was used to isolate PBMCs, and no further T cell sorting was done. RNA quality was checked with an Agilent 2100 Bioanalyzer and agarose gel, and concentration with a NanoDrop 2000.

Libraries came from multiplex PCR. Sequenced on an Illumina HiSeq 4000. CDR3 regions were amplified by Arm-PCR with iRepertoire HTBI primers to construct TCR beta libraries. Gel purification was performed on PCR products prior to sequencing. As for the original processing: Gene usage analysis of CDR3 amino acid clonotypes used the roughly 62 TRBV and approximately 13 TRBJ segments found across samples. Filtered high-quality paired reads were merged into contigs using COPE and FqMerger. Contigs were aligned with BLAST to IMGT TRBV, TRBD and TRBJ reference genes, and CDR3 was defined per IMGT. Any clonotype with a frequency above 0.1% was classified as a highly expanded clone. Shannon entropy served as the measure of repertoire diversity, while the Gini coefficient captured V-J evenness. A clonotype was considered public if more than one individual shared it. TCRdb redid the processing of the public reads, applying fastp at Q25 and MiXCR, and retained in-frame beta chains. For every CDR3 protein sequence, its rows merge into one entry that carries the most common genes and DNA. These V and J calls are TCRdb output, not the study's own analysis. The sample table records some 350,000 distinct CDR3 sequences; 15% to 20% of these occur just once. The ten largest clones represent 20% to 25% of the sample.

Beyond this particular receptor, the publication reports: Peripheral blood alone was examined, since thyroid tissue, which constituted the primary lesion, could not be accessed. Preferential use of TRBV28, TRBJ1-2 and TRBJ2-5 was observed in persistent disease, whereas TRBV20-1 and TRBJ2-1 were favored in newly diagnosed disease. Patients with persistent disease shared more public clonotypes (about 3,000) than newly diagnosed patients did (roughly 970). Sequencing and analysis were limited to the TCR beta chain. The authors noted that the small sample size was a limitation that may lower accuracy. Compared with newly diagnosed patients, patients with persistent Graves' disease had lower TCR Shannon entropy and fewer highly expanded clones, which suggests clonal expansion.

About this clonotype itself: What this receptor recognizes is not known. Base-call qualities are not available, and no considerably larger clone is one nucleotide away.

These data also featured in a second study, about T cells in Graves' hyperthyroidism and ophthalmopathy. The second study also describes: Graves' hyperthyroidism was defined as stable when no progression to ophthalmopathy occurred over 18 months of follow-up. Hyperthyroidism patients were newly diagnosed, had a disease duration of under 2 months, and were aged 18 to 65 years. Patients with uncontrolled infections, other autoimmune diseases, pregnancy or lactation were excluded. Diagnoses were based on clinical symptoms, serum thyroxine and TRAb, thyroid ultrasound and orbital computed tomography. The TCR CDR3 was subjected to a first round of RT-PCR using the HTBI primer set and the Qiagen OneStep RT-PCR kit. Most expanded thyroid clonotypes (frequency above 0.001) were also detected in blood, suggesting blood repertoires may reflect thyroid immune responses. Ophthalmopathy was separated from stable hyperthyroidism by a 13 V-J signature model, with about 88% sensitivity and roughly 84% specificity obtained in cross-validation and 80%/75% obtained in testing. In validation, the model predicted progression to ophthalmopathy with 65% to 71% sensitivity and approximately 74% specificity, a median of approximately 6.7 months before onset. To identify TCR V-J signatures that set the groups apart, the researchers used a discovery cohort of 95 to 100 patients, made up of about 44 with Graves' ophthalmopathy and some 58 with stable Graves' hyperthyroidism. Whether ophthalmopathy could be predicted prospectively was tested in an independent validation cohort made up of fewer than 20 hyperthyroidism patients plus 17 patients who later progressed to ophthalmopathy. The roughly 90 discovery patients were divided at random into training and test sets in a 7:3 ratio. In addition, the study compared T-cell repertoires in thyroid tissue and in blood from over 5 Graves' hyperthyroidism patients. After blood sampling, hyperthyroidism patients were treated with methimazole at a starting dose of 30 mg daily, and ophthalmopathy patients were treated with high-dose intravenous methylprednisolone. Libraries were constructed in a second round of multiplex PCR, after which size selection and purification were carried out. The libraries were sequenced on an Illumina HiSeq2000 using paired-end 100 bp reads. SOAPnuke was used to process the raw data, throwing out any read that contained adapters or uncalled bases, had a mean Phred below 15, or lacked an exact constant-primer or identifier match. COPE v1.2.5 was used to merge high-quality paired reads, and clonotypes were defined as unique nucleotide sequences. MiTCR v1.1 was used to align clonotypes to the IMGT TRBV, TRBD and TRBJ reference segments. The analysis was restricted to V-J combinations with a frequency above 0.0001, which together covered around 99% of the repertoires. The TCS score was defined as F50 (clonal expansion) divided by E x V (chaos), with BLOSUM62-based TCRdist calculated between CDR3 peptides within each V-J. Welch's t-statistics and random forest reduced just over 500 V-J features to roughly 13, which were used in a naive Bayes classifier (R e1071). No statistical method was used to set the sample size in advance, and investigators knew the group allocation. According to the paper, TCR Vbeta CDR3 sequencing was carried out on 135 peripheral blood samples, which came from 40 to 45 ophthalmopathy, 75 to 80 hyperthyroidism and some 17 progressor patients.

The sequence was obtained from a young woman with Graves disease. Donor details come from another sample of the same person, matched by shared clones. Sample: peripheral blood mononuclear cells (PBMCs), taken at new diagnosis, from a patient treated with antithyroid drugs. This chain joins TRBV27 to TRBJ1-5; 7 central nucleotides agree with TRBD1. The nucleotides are TGTGCCAGCACGACAGGGACCAATCAGCCCCAGCATTTT. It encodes CASTTGTNQPQHF.